This is a list of T cell receptor beta chains from one sample in a study of blood T cell repertoires in COVID-19. Generated by immunoSEQ multiplex PCR, the TCRdb table keeps only in-frame clones and is missing some. The profile shows approximately 100,000 clones, approximately 79% of them singletons. The sequenced sample was peripheral blood. These receptors all stem from a man aged 65 to 85 with active or convalescent COVID-19. Each CDR3 is given with its conserved first and last residue. D genes are given only for firm matches. Only part of the rows carry a size: once, few, many, or a class if the clone is expanded.

DNA	CDR3	J	size	D	V
TGTGCCAGCAGCTTAGTTGGGACAGGGGCCCATAATTCACCCCTCCACTTT	CASSLVGTGAHNSPLHF	TRBJ1-6	few	TRBD1	TRBV7-2
TGTGCCAGCAGCAGTGATAGCAATCAGCCCCAGCATTTT	CASSSDSNQPQHF	TRBJ1-5	.	.	TRBV28
TGCGCCAGCATGGCTAGCGGGGGCTCCACAGATACGCAGTATTTT	CASMASGGSTDTQYF	TRBJ2-3	.	TRBD2	TRBV10-1
TGTGCCAGCAGCAGTCCGGGACAGGGGGGCCTTGCCTCACCCCTCCACTTT	CASSSPGQGGLASPLHF	TRBJ1-6	.	TRBD1	TRBV2
TGCGCCAGCAGCTTGAGATCAGGGGGCACCGGGGAGCTGTTTTTT	CASSLRSGGTGELFF	TRBJ2-2	.	TRBD1	TRBV5-1
TGTGCCAGTAGTTTGAGGACCGGGGAGCTGTTTTTT	CASSLRTGELFF	TRBJ2-2	.	.	TRBV19
TGTGCCAGCAGCCAACGAACGGGGGTCGGGGAAGCTTTCTTT	CASSQRTGVGEAFF	TRBJ1-1	once	.	TRBV3-1/TRBV3-2
TGTGCCAGCAGTGAACAGGGGCCTAATTCACCCCTCCACTTT	CASSEQGPNSPLHF	TRBJ1-6	.	.	TRBV6-1
TGTGCCAGCAGTTACTCGCTACAGGCCTACGAGCAGTACTTC	CASSYSLQAYEQYF	TRBJ2-7	.	.	TRBV6-5
TGTGCCAGCAGCCAGGGAGATACGCAGTATTTT	CASSQGDTQYF	TRBJ2-3	.	.	TRBV6-5
TGTGCCACCAGCAGAGATATCGCTGGGACACTATCCTACGAGCAGTACTTC	CATSRDIAGTLSYEQYF	TRBJ2-7	.	.	TRBV15
TGTGCCAGCAGTGGGGGGCTCCCGCGAGGAGAGACCCAGTACTTC	CASSGGLPRGETQYF	TRBJ2-5	.	.	TRBV2
TGTGCCAGCAGCTTGAGGGAAGGGGTAGCTTACGAGCAGTACTTC	CASSLREGVAYEQYF	TRBJ2-7	.	.	TRBV5-4
TGTGCCAGCAGAATCGGGACACCCGGGGCCAACGTCCTGACTTTC	CASRIGTPGANVLTF	TRBJ2-6	.	.	TRBV27
TGTGCCAGCAGCGTACTAGACGCCGGGGAGCTGTTTTTT	CASSVLDAGELFF	TRBJ2-2	.	.	TRBV9
TGTGCCAGCAGTCTAGCGGGGAGCACAGATACGCAGTATTTT	CASSLAGSTDTQYF	TRBJ2-3	.	TRBD2	TRBV2
TGTGCCACCTCGGGGGGGAACACCGGGGAGCTGTTTTTT	CATSGGNTGELFF	TRBJ2-2	few	TRBD2	TRBV11-3
TGTGCCAGCAGTGGAGCCCGGGAAGCTGGAAACACCATATATTTT	CASSGAREAGNTIYF	TRBJ1-3	.	.	TRBV2
TGTGCCAGCAGTCAAACAGGGAATTTAAGGAACTATGGCTACACCTTC	CASSQTGNLRNYGYTF	TRBJ1-2	.	.	TRBV6-2/TRBV6-3
TGCAGCGTTGGGCTAGCGGGGGTCACAGATACGCAGTATTTT	CSVGLAGVTDTQYF	TRBJ2-3	.	TRBD2	TRBV29-1
TGCGCCAGCAGCCGCCGGGACAGCTTATACACAGATACGCAGTATTTT	CASSRRDSLYTDTQYF	TRBJ2-3	.	TRBD1	TRBV5-1
TGTGCCAGCAGCCAAGCCGGGAGGGTTTCAGGGAGAGGCGGGGAGCTGTTTTTT	CASSQAGRVSGRGGELFF	TRBJ2-2	once	TRBD2	TRBV3-1/TRBV3-2
TGTGCCAGCAGCCAAGAACAGCTAGCGGGAAACACCATATATTTT	CASSQEQLAGNTIYF	TRBJ1-3	.	.	TRBV4-2
TGTGCCAGCAGCAAGGCTGGAGGGGGCCTCCGCTACGAGCAGTACTTC	CASSKAGGGLRYEQYF	TRBJ2-7	.	.	TRBV11-1
TGCGCCAGCAGCTGGGAACAGGGGGCTGGGGAGACCCAGTACTTC	CASSWEQGAGETQYF	TRBJ2-5	once	TRBD1	TRBV5-1
TGTGCCAGCAGCCAAGGGCAGCGGGCGGCAGATACGCAGTATTTT	CASSQGQRAADTQYF	TRBJ2-3	.	.	TRBV4-2
TGTGCCAGCAGCCCTCGGCTCAACCGGGATACAGAGACCCAGTACTTC	CASSPRLNRDTETQYF	TRBJ2-5	.	.	TRBV7-9
TGTGCCAGCAGCATGGGACTAGCGGGAAGCGATCTCAATGAGCAGTTCTTC	CASSMGLAGSDLNEQFF	TRBJ2-1	.	TRBD2	TRBV11-3
TGTGCCAGCAGTGAATACCGGGGGACTGAAGCTTTCTTT	CASSEYRGTEAFF	TRBJ1-1	few	.	TRBV2
TGTGCCAGCCGGGGGGCGGTAGATACGCAGTATTTT	CASRGAVDTQYF	TRBJ2-3	.	.	TRBV2
TGTGCCAGCAGCCTAAGAGCCAGGGGGCCTGAAGCTTTCTTT	CASSLRARGPEAFF	TRBJ1-1	.	TRBD1	TRBV6-5
TGTGCCAGCAGCTTGGGGACAGGCGACTATGGCTACACCTTC	CASSLGTGDYGYTF	TRBJ1-2	once	TRBD1	TRBV7-9
TGTGCCAGTAGTATCCCCGGGGGGACAGATACGCAGTATTTT	CASSIPGGTDTQYF	TRBJ2-3	.	TRBD2	TRBV19
TGTGCCAGCAGCCAAGATCTGGGCAGGGGGTGGCCGGATACGCAGTATTTT	CASSQDLGRGWPDTQYF	TRBJ2-3	.	TRBD1	TRBV14
TGTGCCTGGAGTCACAGCCGGACTAGCGGGGGGCTGGGGGCCGGGGAGCTGTTTTTT	CAWSHSRTSGGLGAGELFF	TRBJ2-2	.	TRBD2	TRBV30
TGTGCCAGCAGCCAAGGGGGGGAAGCTGGCTACACCTTC	CASSQGGEAGYTF	TRBJ1-2	few	.	TRBV3-1/TRBV3-2
TGTGCCAGCAGCTTAGCCCCCCCCGGGCCCAGGGACTACGAGCAGTACTTC	CASSLAPPGPRDYEQYF	TRBJ2-7	once	.	TRBV7-6
TGTGCCAGCTCACCTGACAGACGAGAGCCCCAGCATTTT	CASSPDRREPQHF	TRBJ1-5	.	.	TRBV18
TGTGCCAGCAGCTCCCAGCGGGGACCTCCCCTTAGCACAGATACGCAGTATTTT	CASSSQRGPPLSTDTQYF	TRBJ2-3	once	TRBD2	TRBV7-2
.	CSVATGSEITF	TRBJ1-2	.	.	TRBV29-1
TGTGCCAGCAGCGGGACAGGAGCTGGAAACACCATATATTTT	CASSGTGAGNTIYF	TRBJ1-3	.	TRBD1	TRBV27
TGTGCCAGCAGTTACACTAGGGGGTCCAAGGAGCAGTACTTC	CASSYTRGSKEQYF	TRBJ2-7	.	.	TRBV6-6
TGTGCCAGCAGCCAAGGTCAGTCCAGAGATACGCAGTATTTT	CASSQGQSRDTQYF	TRBJ2-3	few	.	TRBV3-1/TRBV3-2
TGTGCCAGCAGCTTAAACAGGGTAACCGGGGAGCTGTTTTTT	CASSLNRVTGELFF	TRBJ2-2	.	.	TRBV7-2
TGTGCCAGCAGCTCCCGGGAAACAACCACTGGAAACACCATATATTTT	CASSSRETTTGNTIYF	TRBJ1-3	.	.	TRBV7-8
TGTGCCAGCAGTTTTCGCGGACAGGGTGATCAGCCCCAGCATTTT	CASSFRGQGDQPQHF	TRBJ1-5	once	TRBD1	TRBV27
TGTGCCAGCAGGGTCCGGACAGGCACCGGGGAGCTGTTTTTT	CASRVRTGTGELFF	TRBJ2-2	.	TRBD1	TRBV27
TGTGCCAGCAGCCCCCGCTGCGGCTGGGACAGGGAGACCTTAGAGACCCAGTACTTC	CASSPRCGWDRETLETQYF	TRBJ2-5	.	TRBD1	TRBV14
TGTGCCAGCAGCCAACAGAAGAGGACAGGGGGAACAAAAACTGGAAACACCATATATTTT	CASSQQKRTGGTKTGNTIYF	TRBJ1-3	few	TRBD1	TRBV4-2
TGTGCCAGCAGCTTAAGCCTTTCCACAGATACGCAGTATTTT	CASSLSLSTDTQYF	TRBJ2-3	few	.	TRBV11-2
TGTGCCAGTAGTATTTACCCAACGACTAGCGGATTACCCGGGGAGCTGTTTTTT	CASSIYPTTSGLPGELFF	TRBJ2-2	.	TRBD2	TRBV19